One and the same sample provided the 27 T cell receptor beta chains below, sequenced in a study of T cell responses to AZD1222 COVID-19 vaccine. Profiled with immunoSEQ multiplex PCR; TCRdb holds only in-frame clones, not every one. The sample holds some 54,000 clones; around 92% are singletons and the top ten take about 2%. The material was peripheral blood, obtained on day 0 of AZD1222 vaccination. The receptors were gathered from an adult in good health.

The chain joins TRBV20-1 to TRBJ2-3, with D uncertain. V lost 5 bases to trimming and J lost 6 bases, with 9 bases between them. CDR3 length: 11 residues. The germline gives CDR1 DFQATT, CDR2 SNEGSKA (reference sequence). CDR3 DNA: TGCAGTGCTTTCGCGTCGGATACGCAGTATTTT. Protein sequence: CSAFASDTQYF.

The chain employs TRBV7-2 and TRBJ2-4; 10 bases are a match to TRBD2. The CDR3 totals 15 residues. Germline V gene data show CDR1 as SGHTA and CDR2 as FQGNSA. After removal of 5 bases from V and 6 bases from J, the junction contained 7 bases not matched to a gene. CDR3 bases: TGTGCCAGCAGCCCTAGCGGGAGCAACGGAAACATTCAGTACTTC. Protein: CASSPSGSNGNIQYF.

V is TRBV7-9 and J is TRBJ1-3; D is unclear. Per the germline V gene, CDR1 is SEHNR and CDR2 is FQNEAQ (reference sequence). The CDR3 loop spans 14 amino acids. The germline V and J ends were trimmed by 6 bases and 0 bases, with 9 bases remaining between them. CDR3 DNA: TGTGCCAGCAGTTTGACCTTCTCTGGAAACACCATATATTTT. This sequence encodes CASSLTFSGNTIYF.

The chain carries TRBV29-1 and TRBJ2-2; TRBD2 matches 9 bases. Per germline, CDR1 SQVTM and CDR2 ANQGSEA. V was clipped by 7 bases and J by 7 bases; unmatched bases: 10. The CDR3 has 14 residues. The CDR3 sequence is CSGKVAGVGGELFF. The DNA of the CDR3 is TGCAGCGGGAAGGTAGCGGGAGTCGGCGGGGAGCTGTTTTTT.

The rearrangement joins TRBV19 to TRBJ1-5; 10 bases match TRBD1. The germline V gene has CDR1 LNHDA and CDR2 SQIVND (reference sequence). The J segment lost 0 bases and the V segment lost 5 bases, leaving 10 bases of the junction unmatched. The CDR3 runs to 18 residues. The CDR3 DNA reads TGTGCCAGTAGTGAGATGGGACAGGGGCAGAATAGCAATCAGCCCCAGCATTTT. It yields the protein CASSEMGQGQNSNQPQHF.

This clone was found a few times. The chain's CDR3 is CASSQYGGQPQHF. The CDR3 bases are TGTGCCAGCAGCCAATATGGGGGGCAGCCCCAGCATTTT. The V gene is TRBV14, the J gene TRBJ1-5; possible D gene TRBD1, 5 bases. Looked up from germline, CDR1 is SGHDN and CDR2 is FVKESK. Between the trimmed V and J ends, which lost 2 bases and 7 bases, there was a span of 9 bases. The CDR3 totals 13 residues. The full variable domain, rest sourced from reference TRBV14 and TRBJ1-5, is EAGVTQFPSHSVIEKGQTVTLRCDPISGHDNLYWYRRVMGKEIKFLLHFVKESKQDESGMPNNRFLAERTGGTYSTLKVQPAELEDSGVYFCASSQYGGQPQHFGDGTRLSIL.

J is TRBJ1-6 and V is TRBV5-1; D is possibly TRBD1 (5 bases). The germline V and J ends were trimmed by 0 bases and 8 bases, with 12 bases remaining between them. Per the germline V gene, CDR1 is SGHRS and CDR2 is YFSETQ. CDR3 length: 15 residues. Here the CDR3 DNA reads TGCGCCAGCAGCTTGGAAGGCAGGGCTGATTCACCCCTCCACTTT. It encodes CASSLEGRADSPLHF.

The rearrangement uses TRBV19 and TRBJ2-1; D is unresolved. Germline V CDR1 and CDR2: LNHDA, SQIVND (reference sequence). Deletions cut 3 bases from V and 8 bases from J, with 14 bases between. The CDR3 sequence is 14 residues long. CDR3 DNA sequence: TGTGCCAGTAGTATCATAGTGAGGAGCGATGAGCAGTTCTTC. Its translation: CASSIIVRSDEQFF.

The CDR3 bases are TGTGCCAGCAGCAGACTAGACGATAGCTACGAGCAGTACTTC. This encodes CASSRLDDSYEQYF. The chain is built from TRBV25-1 and TRBJ2-7, with TRBD2 as a possible D gene (6 bases). Germline lookup yields CDR1 MGHDK and CDR2 SYGVNS. The CDR3 spans 14 residues. V was shortened by 6 bases and J by 3 bases, with 15 bases between the two germline ends.

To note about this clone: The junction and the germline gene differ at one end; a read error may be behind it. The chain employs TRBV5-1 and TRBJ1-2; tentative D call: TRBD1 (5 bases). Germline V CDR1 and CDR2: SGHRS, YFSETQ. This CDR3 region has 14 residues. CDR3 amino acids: CASRLEAGSAGYTF. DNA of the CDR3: TGCGCCAGCAGATTGGAGGCAGGGTCGGCTGGCTACACCTTC.

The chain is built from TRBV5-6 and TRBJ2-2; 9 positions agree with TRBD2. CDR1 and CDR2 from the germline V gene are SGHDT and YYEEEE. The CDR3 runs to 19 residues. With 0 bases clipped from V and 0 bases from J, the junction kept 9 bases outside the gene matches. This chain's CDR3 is CASSLGGGRAPANTGELFF. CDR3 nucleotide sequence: TGTGCCAGCAGCTTGGGAGGCGGGAGGGCACCCGCGAACACCGGGGAGCTGTTTTTT.

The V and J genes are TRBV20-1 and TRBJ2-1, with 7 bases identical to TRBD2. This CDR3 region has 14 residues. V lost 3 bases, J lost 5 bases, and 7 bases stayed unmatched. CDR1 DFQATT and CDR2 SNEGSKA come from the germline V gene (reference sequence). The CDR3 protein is CSASLLARDNEQFF. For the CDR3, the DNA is TGCAGTGCTAGTCTACTAGCGCGAGACAATGAGCAGTTCTTC.

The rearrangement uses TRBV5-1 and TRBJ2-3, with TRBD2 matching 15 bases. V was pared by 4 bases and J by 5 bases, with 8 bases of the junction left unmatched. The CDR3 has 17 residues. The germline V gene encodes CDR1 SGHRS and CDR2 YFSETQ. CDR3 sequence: CASSPGLAGGPGDTQYF. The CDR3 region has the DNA TGCGCCAGCAGCCCTGGACTAGCGGGAGGGCCTGGAGATACGCAGTATTTT.

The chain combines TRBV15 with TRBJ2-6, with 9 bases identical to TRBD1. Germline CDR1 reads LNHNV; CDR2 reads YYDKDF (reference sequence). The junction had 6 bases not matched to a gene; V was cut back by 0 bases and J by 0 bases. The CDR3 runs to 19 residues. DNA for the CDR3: TGTGCCACCAGCAGAGAAAACAGGGGGCCCTACTCTGGGGCCAACGTCCTGACTTTC. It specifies CATSRENRGPYSGANVLTF.

The CDR3 sequence: CASSLQGNTEAFF. CDR3 in DNA: TGTGCCAGCAGCTTACAGGGGAACACTGAAGCTTTCTTT. This rearrangement joins TRBV7-9 to TRBJ1-1, with D possibly matching TRBD1 (5 bases). Trimming stripped 2 bases from V and 1 base from J, with 5 bases between. Germline assignment: CDR1 SEHNR and CDR2 FQNEAQ (reference sequence). CDR3 length equals 13 residues.

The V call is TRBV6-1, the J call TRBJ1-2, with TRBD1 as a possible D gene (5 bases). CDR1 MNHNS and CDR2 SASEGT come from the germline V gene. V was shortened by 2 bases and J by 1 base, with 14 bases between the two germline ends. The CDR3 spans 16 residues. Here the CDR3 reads CASSESTGTLNYGYTF. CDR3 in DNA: TGTGCCAGCAGTGAATCTACAGGCACCCTTAACTATGGCTACACCTTC.

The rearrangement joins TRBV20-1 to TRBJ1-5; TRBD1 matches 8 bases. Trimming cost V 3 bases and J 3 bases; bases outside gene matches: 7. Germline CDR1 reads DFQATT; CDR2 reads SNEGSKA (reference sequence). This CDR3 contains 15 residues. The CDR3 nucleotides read TGCAGTGCTAGTTGGACAGGGCCGGTCAATCAGCCCCAGCATTTT. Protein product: CSASWTGPVNQPQHF.

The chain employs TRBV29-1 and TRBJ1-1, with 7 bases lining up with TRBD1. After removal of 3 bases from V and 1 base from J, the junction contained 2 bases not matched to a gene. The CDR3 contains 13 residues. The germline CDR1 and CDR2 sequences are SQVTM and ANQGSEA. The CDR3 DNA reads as TGCAGCGTTGAGGGACAGACGAACACTGAAGCTTTCTTT. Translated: CSVEGQTNTEAFF.

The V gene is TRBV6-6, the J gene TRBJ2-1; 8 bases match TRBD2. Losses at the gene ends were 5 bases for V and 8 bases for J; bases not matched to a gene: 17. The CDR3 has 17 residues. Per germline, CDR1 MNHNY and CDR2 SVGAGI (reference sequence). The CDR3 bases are TGTGCCAGCAGTCCCCTTGTTACGGGAGGGTGGAGCGATGAGCAGTTCTTC. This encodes CASSPLVTGGWSDEQFF.

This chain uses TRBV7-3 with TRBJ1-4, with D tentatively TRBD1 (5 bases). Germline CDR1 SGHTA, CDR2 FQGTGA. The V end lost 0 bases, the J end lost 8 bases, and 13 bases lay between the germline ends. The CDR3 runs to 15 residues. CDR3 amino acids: CASSLTAGGGEKLFF. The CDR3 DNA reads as TGTGCCAGCAGCTTAACAGCTGGGGGAGGGGAAAAACTGTTTTTT.

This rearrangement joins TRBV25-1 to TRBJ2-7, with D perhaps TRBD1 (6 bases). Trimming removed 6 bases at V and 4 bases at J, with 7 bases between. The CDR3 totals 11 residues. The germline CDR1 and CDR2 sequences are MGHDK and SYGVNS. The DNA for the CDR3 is TGTGCCAGCAGGGACAGATACGAGCAGTACTTC. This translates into CASRDRYEQYF.

The CDR3 spells CASRGSLGEKLFF. CDR3 DNA sequence: TGTGCCAGCAGGGGGAGCCTCGGCGAAAAACTGTTTTTT. The chain employs TRBV7-9 and TRBJ1-4; the D is unclear. The V end lost 6 bases, the J end lost 8 bases, and 13 bases lay between the germline ends. The CDR3 loop spans 13 amino acids. Germline values: CDR1 SEHNR, CDR2 FQNEAQ (reference sequence).

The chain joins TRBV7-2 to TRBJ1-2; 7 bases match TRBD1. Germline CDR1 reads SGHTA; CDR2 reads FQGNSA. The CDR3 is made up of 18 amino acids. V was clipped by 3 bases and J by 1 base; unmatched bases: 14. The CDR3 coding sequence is TGTGCCAGCAGCTTCCCGACAGGGCAGATCTCAGATAACTATGGCTACACCTTC. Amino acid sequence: CASSFPTGQISDNYGYTF.

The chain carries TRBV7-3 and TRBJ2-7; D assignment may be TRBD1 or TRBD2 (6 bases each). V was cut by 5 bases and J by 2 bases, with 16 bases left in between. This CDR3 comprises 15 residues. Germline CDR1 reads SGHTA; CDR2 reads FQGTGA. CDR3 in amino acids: CASSISGGPPYEQYF. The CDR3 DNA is TGTGCCAGCAGCATAAGTGGGGGGCCCCCCTACGAGCAGTACTTC. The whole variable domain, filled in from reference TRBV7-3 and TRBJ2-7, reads GAGVSQTPSNKVTEKGKYVELRCDPISGHTALYWYRQSLGQGPEFLIYFQGTGAADDSGLPNDRFFAVRPEGSVSTLKIQRTERGDSAVYLCASSISGGPPYEQYFGPGTRLTVT.

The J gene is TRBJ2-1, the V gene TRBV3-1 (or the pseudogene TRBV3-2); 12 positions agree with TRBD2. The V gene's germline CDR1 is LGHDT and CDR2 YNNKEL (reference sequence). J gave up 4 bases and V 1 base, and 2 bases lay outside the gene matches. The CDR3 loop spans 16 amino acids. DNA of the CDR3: TGTGCCAGCAGCCAAGTACTAGCGGGAGGATACAATGAGCAGTTCTTC. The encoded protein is CASSQVLAGGYNEQFF.

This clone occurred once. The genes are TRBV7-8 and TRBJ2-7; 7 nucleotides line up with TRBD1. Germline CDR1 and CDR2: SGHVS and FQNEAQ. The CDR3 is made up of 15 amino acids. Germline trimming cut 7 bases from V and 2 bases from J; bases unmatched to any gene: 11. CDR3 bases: TGTGCCAGCACCGAAGGGACAGCAGGACCCTACGAGCAGTACTTC. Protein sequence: CASTEGTAGPYEQYF.

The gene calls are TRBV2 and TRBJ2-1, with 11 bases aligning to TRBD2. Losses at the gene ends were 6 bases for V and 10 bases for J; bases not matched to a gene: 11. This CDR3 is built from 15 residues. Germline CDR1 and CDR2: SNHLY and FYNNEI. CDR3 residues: CASRQTSGSYKEQFF. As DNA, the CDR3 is TGTGCCAGCAGGCAAACTAGCGGGAGTTATAAGGAGCAGTTCTTC.